The 8 T cell receptor beta chains in this list originate from one sample, sequenced in a study of T cell responses to AZD1222 COVID-19 vaccine. Some clones are missing from TCRdb's copy, which holds only in-frame ones; the method was immunoSEQ multiplex PCR. The sample yields around 97,000 clones, over 75% seen once. Sample: peripheral blood, taken on day 0 of AZD1222 vaccination. The source is an adult in good health.

The rearrangement uses TRBV30 and TRBJ2-1, with 15 bases identical to TRBD2. Germline loops: CDR1 GTSNPN, CDR2 SVGIG (reference sequence). V shed 4 bases, J shed 9 bases, and the junction held 13 bases outside the gene matches. CDR3 length equals 17 residues. The CDR3 sequence is CAWNRRTSGRASGEQFF. DNA for the CDR3: TGTGCCTGGAACCGTCGGACTAGCGGGAGGGCCTCCGGTGAGCAGTTCTTC.

This clone was found a few times. The chain uses TRBV19 and TRBJ1-5; 7 bases match TRBD1. The germline V gene has CDR1 LNHDA and CDR2 SQIVND (reference sequence). The CDR3 extends over 15 amino acids. V was clipped by 5 bases and J by 4 bases; unmatched bases: 8. The CDR3 DNA reads as TGTGCCAGTAGTGGGCCGGGGGGACAGAATCAGCCCCAGCATTTT. This sequence encodes CASSGPGGQNQPQHF.

The chain carries TRBV27 and TRBJ2-3; weak D call: TRBD2 (5 bases). The CDR3 is 14 residues long. CDR1 is MNHEY, CDR2 SMNVEV, per germline (reference sequence). The ends were cut back, 2 bases at V and 6 bases at J, with 12 bases in the middle. CDR3: CASSLVTRGDTQYF. The CDR3 coding sequence is TGTGCCAGCAGTTTAGTCACTAGAGGCGATACGCAGTATTTT.

The sample holds one count of this clone. The genes are TRBV12-5 and TRBJ1-1; D is undetermined. The CDR3 length is 17 residues. From germline, CDR1 is LGHNT and CDR2 FRNRAP. The germline V and J ends were trimmed by 2 bases and 1 base, with 17 bases remaining between them. CDR3 amino acids: CASGLPTQTGPNTEAFF. Written as DNA, the CDR3 is TGTGCTAGTGGTTTGCCCACTCAAACCGGACCGAACACTGAAGCTTTCTTT.

The rearrangement links TRBV11-3 to TRBJ2-2, with 8 bases identical to TRBD2. The CDR3 contains 15 residues. J lost 4 bases, V lost 5 bases, and 6 bases had no gene match. Germline V gene lookup returns CDR1 SGHNT and CDR2 YENEEA. DNA of the CDR3: TGTGCCAGCAGCGGCGGGGGGACTTTCACCGGGGAGCTGTTTTTT. It yields the protein CASSGGGTFTGELFF.

V gene TRBV4-3 combines with J gene TRBJ1-1; D is possibly TRBD1 (5 bases). Germline loops: CDR1 LGHNA, CDR2 YSLEER. The CDR3 covers 19 residues. Trimming removed 0 bases at V and 3 bases at J, with 23 bases between. CDR3 sequence (DNA): TGCGCCAGCAGCCAAGATCGACCCGGTTTCGAAGTGGGGGACACTGAAGCTTTCTTT. This gives the protein CASSQDRPGFEVGDTEAFF.

This chain links TRBV5-1 with TRBJ1-4, with D tentatively TRBD1 (5 bases). This CDR3 spans 15 amino acids. Germline V gene lookup returns CDR1 SGHRS and CDR2 YFSETQ. The ends were cut back, 3 bases at V and 4 bases at J, with 13 bases in the middle. CDR3 residues: CASSSATDLNEKLFF. In DNA, the CDR3 is TGCGCCAGCAGCTCCGCGACAGACCTTAATGAAAAACTGTTTTTT.

The rearrangement links TRBV27 to TRBJ1-6, with 7 positions matching TRBD1. CDR1 and CDR2 from the germline V gene are MNHEY and SMNVEV (reference sequence). V shed 2 bases, J shed 7 bases, and the junction held 11 bases outside the gene matches. The CDR3 spans 17 residues. The CDR3 loop is CASSLVGTGAVNSPLHF. The CDR3 DNA reads as TGTGCCAGCAGTTTAGTCGGCACAGGGGCGGTGAATTCACCCCTCCACTTT.